These 13 T cell receptor beta chains share one sample of origin, sequenced in a study of T cell responses to AZD1222 COVID-19 vaccine. Some clones are missing from TCRdb's copy, which holds only in-frame ones; the method was immunoSEQ multiplex PCR. The top ten hold around 2.8% of the sample, which has some 140,000 clones, approximately 90% seen once. Material: peripheral blood, obtained on day 0 of AZD1222 vaccination. The origin of the receptors is an adult in good health.

This chain uses TRBV20-1 with TRBJ2-2; weak D call: TRBD2 (5 bases). The V gene lost 3 bases and the J gene lost 7 bases, with 15 bases spanning the gap. This CDR3 spans 14 amino acids. Germline assignment: CDR1 DFQATT and CDR2 SNEGSKA (reference sequence). The CDR3 loop is CSASRNEGRGELFF. In nucleotides, the CDR3 is TGCAGTGCTAGTAGGAACGAGGGCCGCGGGGAGCTGTTTTTT.

The genes are TRBV7-3 and TRBJ1-1; D is unresolved. V was trimmed by 1 base and J by 0 bases, leaving 3 bases between them. Germline V gives CDR1 SGHTA, CDR2 FQGTGA. The CDR3 spans 13 residues. The DNA of the CDR3 is TGTGCCAGCAGCTTAAGTATGAACACTGAAGCTTTCTTT. Translation: CASSLSMNTEAFF.

J is TRBJ2-7 and V is TRBV27; 11 nucleotides match TRBD1. CDR3 length: 16 amino acids. The trim removed 5 bases at V and 7 bases at J, leaving 13 bases unmatched. Per the germline V gene, CDR1 is MNHEY and CDR2 is SMNVEV (reference sequence). The DNA of the CDR3 is TGTGCCAGCAGTCACACCGCCGGGACAGGGGGGTATGAGCAGTACTTC. Its translation: CASSHTAGTGGYEQYF.

The CDR3 bases are TGTGCCTGGAGCAAAGACAGGGAAAATCAGCCCCAGCATTTT. Translated, it gives CAWSKDRENQPQHF. The chain uses TRBV30 and TRBJ1-5; 7 bases line up with TRBD1. Germline values: CDR1 GTSNPN, CDR2 SVGIG (reference sequence). The J segment lost 4 bases and the V segment lost 3 bases, leaving 6 bases of the junction unmatched. The CDR3 extends over 14 amino acids.

V gene TRBV5-6 combines with J gene TRBJ1-2; tentative D call: TRBD1 (6 bases). Germline CDR1 is SGHDT and CDR2 is YYEEEE. This CDR3 contains 16 residues. Trimming stripped 0 bases from V and 4 bases from J, with 16 bases between. The CDR3 region is CASSLDQEGGLYGYTF. The CDR3 coding sequence is TGTGCCAGCAGCTTGGATCAGGAAGGGGGACTCTATGGCTACACCTTC.

The CDR3 DNA follows: TGTGCCAGCCGCACAGCTAACTATGGCTACACCTTC. Translating it yields CASRTANYGYTF. V gene TRBV19 combines with J gene TRBJ1-2; no reliable D call. V gave up 9 bases and J gave up 0 bases, with 8 bases separating them. The CDR3 runs 12 residues. Looked up from germline, CDR1 is LNHDA and CDR2 is SQIVND (reference sequence).

The J gene is TRBJ2-7, the V gene TRBV28; the match to TRBD2 covers 11 bases. Losses at the gene ends were 4 bases for V and 4 bases for J; bases not matched to a gene: 12. Germline V gene sequence: CDR1 MDHEN, CDR2 SYDVKM. The CDR3 sequence is 17 residues long. The CDR3: CASSSGLALAGGYEQYF. In DNA form, the CDR3 reads TGTGCCAGCAGTTCCGGTCTGGCGCTAGCGGGAGGATACGAGCAGTACTTC.

This rearrangement joins TRBV7-3 to TRBJ1-5; D is uncertain. CDR1 and CDR2 (germline): SGHTA, FQGTGA. CDR3 length equals 13 residues. Trimming left V 0 bases short and J 7 bases short, with 7 bases between. The CDR3 protein is CASSLTYGQPQHF. The CDR3 coding sequence is TGTGCCAGCAGCTTAACCTATGGACAGCCCCAGCATTTT.

J is TRBJ1-2 and V is TRBV7-8, with 10 bases matching TRBD1. The CDR3 extends over 17 amino acids. The germline V gene encodes CDR1 SGHVS and CDR2 FQNEAQ. V shed 1 base, J shed 0 bases, and the junction held 5 bases outside the gene matches. CDR3 sequence (DNA): TGTGCCAGCAGCTTAGGACAGGGGGCGGCCTCTAACTATGGCTACACCTTC. Amino acids: CASSLGQGAASNYGYTF. Looking up the rest from reference TRBV7-8 and TRBJ1-2 gives the full variable domain: GAGVSQSPRYKVAKRGQDVALRCDPISGHVSLFWYQQALGQGPEFLTYFQNEAQLDKSGLPSDRFFAERPEGSVSTLKIQRTQQEDSAVYLCASSLGQGAASNYGYTFGSGTRLTVV.

The J gene is TRBJ1-3, the V gene TRBV9, with D uncertain. Trimming cost V 4 bases and J 2 bases, with 10 bases left between them. The germline V gene encodes CDR1 SGDLS and CDR2 YYNGEE. The CDR3 sequence is 14 residues long. CDR3 DNA sequence: TGTGCCAGCAGCCCCGAGAGGGCTGGAAACACCATATATTTT. Amino acids: CASSPERAGNTIYF.

The chain employs TRBV20-1 and TRBJ2-5; D is uncertain. Deletions cut 3 bases from V and 0 bases from J, with 8 bases between. In germline, CDR1 is DFQATT, CDR2 SNEGSKA (reference sequence). The CDR3 loop spans 13 amino acids. The CDR3 region has the DNA TGCAGTGCTAGTAACTGGGACCAAGAGACCCAGTACTTC. The encoded protein is CSASNWDQETQYF.

The chain is built from TRBV2 and TRBJ2-3; tentatively, D is TRBD1 (6 bases). The CDR3 covers 13 residues. Germline V gene lookup returns CDR1 SNHLY and CDR2 FYNNEI. V was pared by 8 bases and J by 4 bases, with 13 bases between. The CDR3 DNA is TGTGCCAGCGGACAGTCCGCATCAGATACGCAGTATTTT. This translates into CASGQSASDTQYF.

CDR3 sequence (DNA): TGCGCCAGCAGCTTGGAAGGGATGGGTGAGACCCAGTACTTC. This translates into CASSLEGMGETQYF. The chain employs TRBV5-1 and TRBJ2-5; D unclear. Germline CDR1 and CDR2: SGHRS and YFSETQ. V gave up 0 bases and J gave up 5 bases, with 11 bases separating them. The CDR3 totals 14 residues.